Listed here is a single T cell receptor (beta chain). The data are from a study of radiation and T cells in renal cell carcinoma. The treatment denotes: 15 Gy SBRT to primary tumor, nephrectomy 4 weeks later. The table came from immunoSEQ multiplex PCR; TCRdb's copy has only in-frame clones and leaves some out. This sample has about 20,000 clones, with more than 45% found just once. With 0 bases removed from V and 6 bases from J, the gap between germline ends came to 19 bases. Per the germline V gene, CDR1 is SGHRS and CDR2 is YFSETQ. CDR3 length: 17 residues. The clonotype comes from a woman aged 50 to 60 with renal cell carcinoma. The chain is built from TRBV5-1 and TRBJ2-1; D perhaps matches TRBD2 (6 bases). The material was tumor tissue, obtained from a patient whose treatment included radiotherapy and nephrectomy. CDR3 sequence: CASSLAPQEGSSNEQFF. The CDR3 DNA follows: TGCGCCAGCAGCTTGGCCCCCCAGGAGGGTTCATCCAATGAGCAGTTCTTC.